Listed below are T cell receptor beta chains from one sample, sequenced in a study of blood T cell repertoires in COVID-19. Clones were sequenced by immunoSEQ multiplex PCR, and TCRdb holds only the in-frame ones, with some missing. The sample carries 200,000 to 300,000 clones, roughly 80% recorded once. What was sequenced was peripheral blood. The receptors shown here come from a woman aged 60-75 years with active or convalescent COVID-19. The CDR3 runs from the conserved cysteine through the conserved F or W. D genes are given only for firm matches. Size tells how often a clone was seen (once, few, many) or the class of an expanded clone, and some rows leave it out.

j_call v_call d_call clone_size cdr3_nt cdr3_aa
TRBJ2-5 TRBV5-1 TRBD1 NA TGCGCCAGCAGCTTGAGGCGACAGGGGGCAAAGACCCAGTACTTC CASSLRRQGAKTQYF
TRBJ1-2 TRBV12-3/TRBV12-4 NA NA TGTGCCAGCATCCTCTCCGGGGGGCAAGGCTACACCTTC CASILSGGQGYTF
TRBJ2-5 TRBV2 TRBD2 NA TGTGCCAGCAGTGAACCAGCGGGGGGTGGAGAGACCCAGTACTTC CASSEPAGGGETQYF
TRBJ2-5 TRBV9 TRBD2 NA TGTGCCAGCAGCGGTCGGGGGGTGGGCAAACAAGAGACCCAGTACTTC CASSGRGVGKQETQYF
TRBJ2-4 TRBV29-1 NA few TGCAGCGTTGAGACTCTAGCCAAAAACATTCAGTACTTC CSVETLAKNIQYF
TRBJ1-1 TRBV5-6 TRBD1 once TGTGCCAGCAGTTACTGGGACAGGGGGCCTCGAAGGACTGAAGCTTTCTTT CASSYWDRGPRRTEAFF
TRBJ2-1 TRBV10-2 TRBD2 NA TGCGCCAGCAGTGGGATCAGCGGGAGGGCAAATGAGCAGTTCTTC CASSGISGRANEQFF
TRBJ1-5 TRBV3-1/TRBV3-2 TRBD1 NA TGTGCCAGCAGCCAAGGGACAGGGGTAGGCAATCAGCCCCAGCATTTT CASSQGTGVGNQPQHF
TRBJ2-5 TRBV6-6 NA NA TGTGCCAGCAGCCCCTATATCCAACAAGAGACCCAGTACTTC CASSPYIQQETQYF
TRBJ1-2 TRBV18 NA NA TGTGCCAGCTCCCCGTTCCCAGCGCGAAACTATGGCTACACCTTC CASSPFPARNYGYTF
TRBJ2-2 TRBV6-4 TRBD2 NA TGTGCCAGCAGTAGACTAGCGGGAAGTGGCACCGGGGAGCTGTTTTTT CASSRLAGSGTGELFF
TRBJ2-7 TRBV5-6 TRBD2 few TGTGCCAGCAGCGGGTTAGCGGGAGGGCCTTTCAACGAGCAGTACTTC CASSGLAGGPFNEQYF
TRBJ2-3 TRBV19 NA NA TGTGCCAGTAGTATAGTGAGGGACATAGATACGCAGTATTTT CASSIVRDIDTQYF
TRBJ1-2 TRBV2 NA few TGTGCCAGCAGCCGACTCGGACAGAGCTACACCTTC CASSRLGQSYTF
TRBJ1-1 TRBV6-1 NA NA TGTGCCAGCAGTGAATTCGAGGGCCCGAACACTGAAGCTTTCTTT CASSEFEGPNTEAFF
TRBJ1-6 TRBV3-1/TRBV3-2 NA NA TGTGCCAGCAGCCACGGACAAGATAATTCACCCCTCCACTTT CASSHGQDNSPLHF
TRBJ2-5 TRBV4-2 TRBD2 NA TGTGCCAGCAGCCAACGCGGGGGGGCCGGGGAGACCCAGTACTTC CASSQRGGAGETQYF
TRBJ1-6 TRBV5-4 TRBD1 NA TGTGCCAGCAGCTCGACAGGGGGATCCTATAATTCACCCCTCCACTTT CASSSTGGSYNSPLHF
TRBJ2-1 TRBV7-9 TRBD2 NA TGTGCCAGCAGCTTAGGCGGGAGGGCCCCCTACAATGAGCAGTTCTTC CASSLGGRAPYNEQFF
TRBJ1-2 TRBV27 TRBD1 NA TGTGCCAGCAGTTTAAGACAGGGATTAGGAAATGGCTACACCTTC CASSLRQGLGNGYTF
TRBJ2-1 TRBV6-5 TRBD2 NA TGTGCCAGCAGTACCCTAAGACTAGCTAACAATGAGCAGTTCTTC CASSTLRLANNEQFF
TRBJ1-4 TRBV5-1 NA NA TGCGCCAGCAGCCCGAACGTACAGGGACCGAATGAAAAACTGTTTTTT CASSPNVQGPNEKLFF
TRBJ1-2 TRBV19 TRBD1 NA TGTGCCAGTAGCCATCAGGGGGCTGGGCGGTATGGCTACACCTTC CASSHQGAGRYGYTF
TRBJ1-5 TRBV19 NA NA TGTGCCAGTAGTATAGGGGCCAGGTTTGTGGATCAGCCCCAGCATTTT CASSIGARFVDQPQHF
TRBJ2-5 TRBV29-1 NA once TGCAGCGGATTCCGGCGGAACCAAGAGACCCAGTACTTC CSGFRRNQETQYF
TRBJ1-5 TRBV6-1 NA few TGTGCCAGCAGTGAAAGCGGACAGCCTTGGCAGCCCCAGCATTTT CASSESGQPWQPQHF
TRBJ1-1 TRBV11-3 TRBD1 NA TGTGCCAGCAGGGGACAGATGAACACTGAAGCTTTCTTT CASRGQMNTEAFF
TRBJ2-3 TRBV5-6 NA NA TGTGCCAGCAGCTTGGGTGGCAGCACAGATACGCAGTATTTT CASSLGGSTDTQYF
TRBJ1-6 TRBV5-4 TRBD1 NA TGTGCCAGCAGCTTGGTAGGGGACAGATCACCCCTCCACTTT CASSLVGDRSPLHF
TRBJ1-6 TRBV19 NA few TGTGCCAGTAGTCGACCGGGGAGCTCCTATAATTCACCCCTCCACTTT CASSRPGSSYNSPLHF
TRBJ1-5 TRBV2 NA NA TGTGCCAGCAACCCTGACTCTGATAGCAATCAGCCCCAGCATTTT CASNPDSDSNQPQHF
TRBJ2-1 TRBV21-1 NA NA TGTGCCAGCCTCGGAGGGAGGCATTGGGCCAATGAGCAGTTCTTC CASLGGRHWANEQFF
TRBJ1-4 TRBV6-6 NA NA TGTGCCAGCAGTCCCCGCGGGGGGCGTTTCGCAACTAATGAAAAACTGTTTTTT CASSPRGGRFATNEKLFF
TRBJ1-2 TRBV15 NA NA TGTGCCACCGCTTTCGCGGGCGCTAACTATGGCTACACCTTC CATAFAGANYGYTF
TRBJ1-1 TRBV18 TRBD1 NA TGTGCCAGCTCACCTCCGACAGGGGGCACTGAAGCTTTCTTT CASSPPTGGTEAFF
TRBJ2-4 TRBV6-5 TRBD2 once TGTGCCAGCGGGGGAGGGCGGACGGCCAAAAACATTCAGTGCTTC CASGGGRTAKNIQCF
TRBJ1-2 TRBV19 NA NA TGTGCCAGTAGTATAGATCGGTCCAACTATGGCTACACCTTC CASSIDRSNYGYTF
TRBJ2-3 TRBV9 NA NA TGTGCCAGGGCAGGCGCAGATACGCAGTATTTT CARAGADTQYF
TRBJ2-5 TRBV7-4 TRBD1 NA TGTGCCAGCAGCATAACCGGGACAGAAACCCAAGAGACCCAGTACTTC CASSITGTETQETQYF
TRBJ1-2 TRBV5-1 TRBD1 NA TGCGCCAGCAGCTCACGGACAGGGGCTAACTATGGCTACACCTTC CASSSRTGANYGYTF
TRBJ1-2 TRBV19 TRBD1 NA TGTGCCAGTAGTATCGACAGGGGGCTCGGCTACACCTTC CASSIDRGLGYTF
TRBJ1-5 TRBV19 NA once TGTGCCGCCGGGGGGCCGAGTCAGCCCCAGCATTTT CAAGGPSQPQHF
TRBJ2-5 TRBV5-4 TRBD1 NA TGTGCCAGCAGACCGGGACAGGGGGTCCGAGAGACCCAGTACTTC CASRPGQGVRETQYF
TRBJ2-7 TRBV11-3 TRBD2 NA TGTGCCAGCAGCTCTACGACTAGCGGGGGCTCCTACGAGCAGTACTTC CASSSTTSGGSYEQYF
TRBJ2-2 TRBV24-1 NA NA TGTGCCACCAGTGATCCTGACAGAAACTACGGGGAGCTGTTTTTT CATSDPDRNYGELFF
TRBJ2-7 TRBV6-5 TRBD1 NA TGTGCCAGCAGTTTAGGGACAGGGACCTACGAGCAGTACTTC CASSLGTGTYEQYF
TRBJ2-4 TRBV27 TRBD2 once TGTGCCAGCAGCTACTCGCGGGAGAGAGCCAAAAACATTCAGTACTTC CASSYSRERAKNIQYF
TRBJ2-3 TRBV11-3 NA once TGTGCCAGCAGGGGGACAAGGTTAGGCACAGATACGCAGTATTTT CASRGTRLGTDTQYF